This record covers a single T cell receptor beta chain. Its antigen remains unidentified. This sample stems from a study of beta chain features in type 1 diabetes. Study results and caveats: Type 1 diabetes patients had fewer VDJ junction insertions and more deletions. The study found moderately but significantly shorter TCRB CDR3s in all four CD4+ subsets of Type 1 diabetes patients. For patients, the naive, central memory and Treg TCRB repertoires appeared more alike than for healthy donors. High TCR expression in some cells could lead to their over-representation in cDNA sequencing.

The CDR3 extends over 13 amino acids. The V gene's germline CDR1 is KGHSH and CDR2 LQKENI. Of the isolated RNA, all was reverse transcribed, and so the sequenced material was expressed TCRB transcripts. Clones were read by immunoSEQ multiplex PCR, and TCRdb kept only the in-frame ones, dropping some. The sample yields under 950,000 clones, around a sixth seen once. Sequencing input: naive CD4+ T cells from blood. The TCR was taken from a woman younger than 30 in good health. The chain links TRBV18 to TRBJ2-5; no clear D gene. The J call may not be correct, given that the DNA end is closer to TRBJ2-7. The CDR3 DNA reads TGTGCCAGCTCACCCTTTGAGGCCTACGAGCAGTACTTC. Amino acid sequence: CASSPFEAYEQYF.